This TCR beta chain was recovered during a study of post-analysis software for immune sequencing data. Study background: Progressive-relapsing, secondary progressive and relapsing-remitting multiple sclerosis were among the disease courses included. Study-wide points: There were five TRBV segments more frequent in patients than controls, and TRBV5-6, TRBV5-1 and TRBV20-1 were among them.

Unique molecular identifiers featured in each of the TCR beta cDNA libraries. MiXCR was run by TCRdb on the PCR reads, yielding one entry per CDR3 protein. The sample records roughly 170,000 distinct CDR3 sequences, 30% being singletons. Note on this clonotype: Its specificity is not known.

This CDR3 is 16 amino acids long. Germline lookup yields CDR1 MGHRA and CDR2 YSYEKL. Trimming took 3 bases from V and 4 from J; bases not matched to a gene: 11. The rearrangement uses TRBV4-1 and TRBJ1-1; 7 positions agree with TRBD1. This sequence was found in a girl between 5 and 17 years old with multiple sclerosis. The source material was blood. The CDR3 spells CASSQPKTGDRTEAFF. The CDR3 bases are TGCGCCAGCAGCCAGCCCAAAACAGGGGATCGCACTGAAGCTTTCTTT.